What follows is one T cell receptor (beta chain) and its context. The data belong to a study of technical replicates of blood from a few donors. This CDR3 is 14 amino acids long. Trimming stripped 0 bases from V and 6 bases from J, with 11 bases between. The V gene's germline CDR1 is LGHNA and CDR2 YSLEER. TCRdb keeps only in-frame clones here, not all; method: immunoSEQ multiplex PCR. The table lists 59,000 or so clones, 93% of them singletons. The source of this sequence is a human donor in good health. Some clones in this sample may be carry-over from other donors' samples. Sequencing was performed on PBMCs. The rearrangement joins TRBV4-3 to TRBJ1-2, with D perhaps TRBD1 (6 bases). The CDR3 sequence is CASSQDRGFDGYTF. In nucleotides, the CDR3 is TGCGCCAGCAGCCAAGACAGGGGATTCGATGGCTACACCTTC.